These T cell receptor beta chains were read from a single sample in a study of blood T cell repertoires in COVID-19. This table comes from immunoSEQ multiplex PCR, and its TCRdb copy is limited to in-frame clones, with some not included. The top ten hold 10% to 15% of the sample, which has approximately 70,000 clones, approximately 92% seen once. Material: peripheral blood. All receptors come from a human donor with active COVID-19. The donor label of this sample is uncertain. Each CDR3 is given with its conserved first and last residue. The order of the fields is D gene, J gene, clone size, V gene, CDR3 protein, CDR3 DNA. A D gene is named only where the DNA matches it firmly. A row's size may be missing; if present it is once, few, many or a size class.

TRBD2,TRBJ2-7,-,TRBV19,CATWEGYEQYF,TGTGCCACCTGGGAGGGCTACGAGCAGTACTTC
-,TRBJ2-7,-,TRBV10-3,CAISESTRLDSNEQYF,TGTGCCATCAGTGAGTCGACGAGGCTAGATTCCAACGAGCAGTACTTC
-,TRBJ1-5,-,TRBV27,CASSFSGLNQPQHF,TGTGCCAGCAGTTTCTCGGGTCTCAATCAGCCCCAGCATTTT
TRBD1,TRBJ1-1,-,TRBV11-1,CASSRREGGQTEAFF,TGTGCCAGCAGCCGAAGGGAAGGGGGACAGACTGAAGCTTTCTTT
TRBD1,TRBJ1-6,once,TRBV9,CASSVGQGGYNSPLHF,TGTGCCAGCAGCGTAGGACAGGGAGGCTATAATTCACCCCTCCACTTT
-,TRBJ1-2,-,TRBV3-1/TRBV3-2,CASSQLEIYGYTF,TGTGCCAGCAGCCAGCTGGAGATCTATGGCTACACCTTC
-,TRBJ2-2,-,TRBV6-4,CASRTTKLSTGELFF,TGTGCCAGCAGAACCACTAAGTTGAGCACCGGGGAGCTGTTTTTT
-,TRBJ1-2,-,TRBV24-1,CATAIEVGYTF,TGTGCCACCGCGATCGAAGTGGGCTACACCTTC
-,TRBJ2-7,-,TRBV27,CASSLDGSHEQYF,TGTGCCAGCAGCCTCGACGGGTCTCACGAGCAGTACTTC
-,TRBJ1-1,-,TRBV28,CASSTTGGAVAEAFF,TGTGCCAGCAGTACAACGGGTGGGGCAGTGGCTGAAGCTTTCTTT
-,TRBJ2-7,once,TRBV29-1,CSVEAGAYEQYF,TGCAGCGTTGAGGCAGGGGCCTACGAGCAGTACTTC
-,TRBJ1-5,-,TRBV18,CASSQGAGNSNQPQHF,TGTGCCAGCTCCCAAGGGGCGGGAAATAGCAATCAGCCCCAGCATTTT
-,TRBJ1-4,-,TRBV3-1/TRBV3-2,CASSQVRGRREKLFF,TGTGCCAGCAGCCAAGTGCGGGGGCGCCGGGAAAAACTGTTTTTT
TRBD1,TRBJ2-7,once,TRBV28,CASSSQGADSYEQYF,TGTGCCAGCAGTTCACAGGGGGCTGACTCCTACGAGCAGTACTTC
-,TRBJ2-1,few,TRBV11-2,CASSMEGFLYNEQFF,TGTGCCAGCAGTATGGAGGGGTTTTTGTACAATGAGCAGTTCTTC
TRBD1,TRBJ2-7,-,TRBV6-5,CASSRTGVSEQYF,TGTGCCAGCAGTCGGACAGGGGTGAGCGAGCAGTACTTC
-,TRBJ1-1,-,TRBV4-3,CASSQTGRRTEAFF,TGCGCCAGCAGCCAAACAGGGCGAAGAACTGAAGCTTTCTTT
-,TRBJ2-1,-,TRBV6-5,CASSSGRLAPYNEQFF,TGTGCCAGCAGTTCGGGCCGGCTAGCGCCTTACAATGAGCAGTTCTTC
-,TRBJ2-7,-,TRBV10-3,CAISSQDGGYEQYF,TGTGCCATCAGCAGCCAGGACGGGGGCTACGAGCAGTACTTC
-,TRBJ2-1,-,TRBV28,CASNSLAIDEQFF,TGTGCCAGCAACTCCCTAGCTATCGATGAGCAGTTCTTC
-,TRBJ2-7,-,TRBV3-1/TRBV3-2,CASSLRDSYEQYF,TGTGCCAGCAGCCTCCGGGACTCCTACGAGCAGTACTTC
-,TRBJ1-2,-,TRBV7-8,CASSLALGGNYGYTF,TGTGCCAGCAGCTTAGCATTGGGGGGTAACTATGGCTACACCTTC
-,TRBJ1-6,-,TRBV15,CATSINRGGVFSPLHF,TGTGCCACCTCAATTAACCGCGGGGGCGTCTTCTCACCCCTCCACTTT
TRBD2,TRBJ2-1,-,TRBV19,CASRTSGNEQFF,TGTGCCAGTAGGACTAGCGGAAATGAGCAGTTCTTC
TRBD2,TRBJ2-5,-,TRBV7-2,CASSSRLAGQETQYF,TGTGCCAGCAGCTCCCGACTAGCGGGGCAAGAGACCCAGTACTTC
-,TRBJ1-4,-,TRBV28,CASSPPTNEKLFF,TGTGCCAGCAGCCCCCCGACTAATGAAAAACTGTTTTTT